This T cell receptor beta chain is drawn from a study of T cell repertoires in aging, cancer and after chemotherapy. TRB rearrangements spanning V, D and J were amplified using mixed TRB-A/B primers. Via MiXCR, TCRdb re-called the multiplex PCR reads, giving one row per CDR3 protein. This table holds some 11,000 distinct CDR3 sequences, about 45% found once. TCR beta rearrangements were amplified from peripheral blood genomic DNA. Input material: blood. This receptor was identified in a human donor in good health.

The CDR3 loop is CASSFQSPRPGSPLHF. The DNA of the CDR3 is TGTGCCAGCAGCTTCCAGTCCCCCAGGCCGGGTTCACCCCTCCACTTT. This chain links TRBV7-2 with TRBJ1-6; D call uncertain. CDR3 size: 16 residues. From germline, CDR1 is SGHTA and CDR2 FQGNSA. The V end lost 3 bases, the J end lost 9 bases, and 18 bases lay between the germline ends.